These 19 T cell receptor beta chains were all obtained from the same sample, sequenced in a study of cytomegalovirus exposure and HLA in healthy donors. TCRdb's table, derived via immunoSEQ multiplex PCR, lists solely in-frame clones and lacks some. Of roughly 250,000 clones listed, 87% are singletons. Sequenced: PBMCs. The receptors come from a man aged 18 to 35 in good health and CMV-seronegative.

The genes are TRBV25-1 and TRBJ1-4; D might be TRBD1 (6 bases). CDR1 MGHDK and CDR2 SYGVNS come from the germline V gene. The CDR3 sequence is 11 residues long. Trimming cost V 5 bases and J 8 bases, with 6 bases left between them. The CDR3 sequence: CASSQGEKLFF. Here the CDR3 DNA reads TGTGCCAGCAGTCAGGGGGAAAAACTGTTTTTT.

The chain has TRBV4-1 and TRBJ2-5; 8 bases agree with TRBD1. V trimming: 4 bases; J trimming: 5 bases; junction bases outside the gene matches: 3. Germline V CDR1 and CDR2: MGHRA, YSYEKL. CDR3 length: 13 residues. The CDR3 reads CASSRTGPETQYF. The DNA for the CDR3 is TGCGCCAGCAGCCGGACAGGGCCGGAGACCCAGTACTTC.

This clone has only one observation. The V gene is TRBV5-6, the J gene TRBJ2-7, with D possibly matching TRBD1 (6 bases). With 2 bases removed from V and 1 base from J, the gap between germline ends came to 10 bases. CDR1 and CDR2 (germline): SGHDT, YYEEEE. The CDR3 loop spans 14 amino acids. The CDR3 DNA follows: TGTGCCAGCAGCTTCCAGGGGAAATCCTACGAGCAGTACTTC. Translating it yields CASSFQGKSYEQYF.

This clone appeared a single time. V gene TRBV4-2 combines with J gene TRBJ2-5, with D tentatively TRBD2 (7 bases). There are 16 residues in the CDR3. Trimming pared 2 bases from V and 2 bases from J, leaving 15 bases between. Germline V gene lookup returns CDR1 LGHNA and CDR2 YNFKEQ. The CDR3 DNA sequence: TGTGCCAGCAGCCAACGAGGGGAGGGGGTTCAAGAGACCCAGTACTTC. This encodes CASSQRGEGVQETQYF.

This chain joins TRBV6-6 and TRBJ1-2; TRBD1 is a possible D gene (6 bases). Germline lookup yields CDR1 MNHNY and CDR2 SVGAGI (reference sequence). The CDR3 loop spans 13 amino acids. Trimming left V 6 bases short and J 2 bases short, with 10 bases between. The CDR3 is CASRGGGNYGYTF. CDR3 nucleotides: TGTGCCAGCAGGGGTGGGGGCAACTATGGCTACACCTTC.

CDR3 protein: CASSPTGGGETQYF. The CDR3 DNA is TGTGCCAGCAGCCCCACAGGGGGAGGGGAGACCCAGTACTTC. This chain connects TRBV5-4 to TRBJ2-5; weak D call: TRBD1 (8 bases). This CDR3 is 14 amino acids long. Trimming took off 4 bases at V and 5 bases at J, with 15 bases between the two ends. Germline V gives CDR1 SGHNT, CDR2 YYREEE (reference sequence).

The chain uses TRBV25-1 and TRBJ1-2; D may be TRBD1 (6 bases). The CDR3 is made up of 13 amino acids. Trimming took off 7 bases at V and 3 bases at J, with 12 bases between the two ends. Germline CDR1 and CDR2: MGHDK and SYGVNS. In nucleotides, the CDR3 is TGTGCCAGCAAGAGTTCAGGGGACTATGGCTACACCTTC. Translating gives CASKSSGDYGYTF.

The rearrangement uses TRBV6-5 and TRBJ2-5; possible D gene TRBD2, 5 bases. With 2 bases removed from V and 0 bases from J, the gap between germline ends came to 7 bases. The CDR3 totals 14 residues. CDR1 and CDR2 (germline): MNHEY, SVGAGI. CDR3 protein: CASSYGLNQETQYF. The CDR3 region has the DNA TGTGCCAGCAGTTACGGACTGAACCAAGAGACCCAGTACTTC.

This CDR3 is CASSFGLAGGADTQYF. Written as DNA, the CDR3 is TGTGCCAGCAGCTTCGGGCTAGCGGGGGGTGCAGATACGCAGTATTTT. The chain is built from TRBV5-4 and TRBJ2-3, with 11 positions matching TRBD2. The length of the CDR3 is 16 residues. Germline V lookup: CDR1 SGHNT, CDR2 YYREEE (reference sequence). The junction had 6 bases not matched to a gene; V was cut back by 2 bases and J by 4 bases.

This clone appeared once. J is TRBJ1-2 and V is TRBV5-4, with 8 bases fitting TRBD1. The CDR3 is 15 residues long. Germline values: CDR1 SGHNT, CDR2 YYREEE (reference sequence). After removal of 4 bases from V and 8 bases from J, the junction contained 13 bases not matched to a gene. In DNA, the CDR3 is TGTGCCAGCAGCGATGCCGACAGGGGCCTTTGGGGCTACACCTTC. As protein: CASSDADRGLWGYTF. The full variable domain, with the rest looked up from reference TRBV5-4 and TRBJ1-2, is ETGVTQSPTHLIKTRGQQVTLRCSSQSGHNTVSWYQQALGQGPQFIFQYYREEENGRGNFPPRFSGLQFPNYSSELNVNALELDDSALYLCASSDADRGLWGYTFGSGTRLTVV.

This chain connects TRBV4-1 to TRBJ2-2; D ambiguous. The CDR3 sequence is 18 residues long. The ends were cut back, 1 base at V and 0 bases at J, with 15 bases in the middle. CDR1 MGHRA and CDR2 YSYEKL come from the germline V gene. The CDR3 coding sequence is TGCGCCAGCAGCCAAGCCGGCTCCCAGGTCGCGAACACCGGGGAGCTGTTTTTT. Translating it yields CASSQAGSQVANTGELFF.

This clone was recorded only once. This chain links TRBV15 with TRBJ2-7; TRBD1 agrees at 8 bases. V trimming: 0 bases; J trimming: 4 bases; junction bases outside the gene matches: 8. The CDR3 consists of 16 residues. Per the germline V gene, CDR1 is LNHNV and CDR2 is YYDKDF (reference sequence). CDR3 nucleotide sequence: TGTGCCACCAGCAGAGATTCAACCGGGACAGGATACGAGCAGTACTTC. This gives the protein CATSRDSTGTGYEQYF.

V gene TRBV29-1 combines with J gene TRBJ1-2; 7 bases are shared with TRBD1. Losses at the gene ends were 3 bases for V and 5 bases for J; bases not matched to a gene: 6. Per germline, CDR1 SQVTM and CDR2 ANQGSEA. CDR3 length: 13 amino acids. CDR3 residues: CSVDPTGTYGYTF. The CDR3 region has the DNA TGCAGCGTTGACCCGACAGGGACTTATGGCTACACCTTC.

The chain combines TRBV27 with TRBJ2-7; D is uncertain. Trimming took 3 bases from V and 1 from J, leaving 10 bases between them. Germline V CDR1 and CDR2: MNHEY, SMNVEV (reference sequence). This CDR3 is built from 14 residues. The CDR3 sequence is CASSFRHGSYEQYF. The CDR3 nucleotides read TGTGCCAGCAGTTTCAGACACGGATCCTACGAGCAGTACTTC.

This clone appeared a single time. The J gene is TRBJ2-3, the V gene TRBV13; TRBD2 might be the D (5 bases). Trimming pared 5 bases from V and 6 bases from J, leaving 15 bases between. CDR1 PRHDT and CDR2 FYEKMQ come from the germline V gene (reference sequence). The CDR3 is 14 residues long. DNA of the CDR3: TGTGCCAGCAGCCCCCGGGTCGGCGGGGATACGCAGTATTTT. Its protein product is CASSPRVGGDTQYF. Filled out from reference TRBV13 and TRBJ2-3, the complete variable domain reads AAGVIQSPRHLIKEKRETATLKCYPIPRHDTVYWYQQGPGQDPQFLISFYEKMQSDKGSIPDRFSAQQFSDYHSELNMSSLELGDSALYFCASSPRVGGDTQYFGPGTRLTVL.

The chain has TRBV6-5 and TRBJ1-1, with D uncertain. Germline lookup yields CDR1 MNHEY and CDR2 SVGAGI. V was clipped by 8 bases and J by 0 bases, with 7 bases between them. The CDR3 runs 12 residues. CDR3 nucleotide sequence: TGTGCCAGCGGAGTTATGAACACTGAAGCTTTCTTT. Amino acids: CASGVMNTEAFF.

This rearrangement joins TRBV2 to TRBJ1-4, with D perhaps TRBD1 (5 bases). Germline-derived CDR1 and CDR2 are SNHLY and FYNNEI. V was trimmed by 5 bases and J by 5 bases, leaving 12 bases between them. The CDR3 has 14 amino acids. CDR3 protein: CASSKGSGNEKLFF. The CDR3 nucleotides read TGTGCCAGCAGTAAGGGATCAGGGAATGAAAAACTGTTTTTT. Combining the CDR3 with reference TRBV2 and TRBJ1-4 gives the whole variable domain EPEVTQTPSHQVTQMGQEVILRCVPISNHLYFYWYRQILGQKVEFLVSFYNNEISEKSEIFDDQFSVERPDGSNFTLKIRSTKLEDSAMYFCASSKGSGNEKLFFGSGTQLSVL.

This clone was seen only once. The genes are TRBV9 and TRBJ2-2; 9 positions match TRBD1. Germline V gene lookup returns CDR1 SGDLS and CDR2 YYNGEE. The V segment lost 4 bases and the J segment 4 bases; nucleotides outside the gene matches: 11. CDR3 length equals 17 residues. The CDR3 protein is CASSHKRGQGRTGELFF. DNA for the CDR3: TGTGCCAGCAGCCATAAAAGGGGACAGGGCCGCACCGGGGAGCTGTTTTTT. The variable domain in full, with the rest retrieved from reference TRBV9 and TRBJ2-2, is DSGVTQTPKHLITATGQRVTLRCSPRSGDLSVYWYQQSLDQGLQFLIQYYNGEERAKGNILERFSAQQFPDLHSELNLSSLELGDSALYFCASSHKRGQGRTGELFFGEGSRLTVL.

This clone was detected only a few times. This chain uses TRBV27 with TRBJ1-2; possibly TRBD1 for D (6 bases). CDR1 and CDR2 (germline): MNHEY, SMNVEV (reference sequence). This CDR3 contains 11 residues. Trimming stripped 9 bases from V and 8 bases from J, with 13 bases between. CDR3 sequence reads: CARQGQGGYTF. Written as DNA, the CDR3 is TGTGCCAGACAGGGTCAGGGGGGCTACACCTTC.